This T cell receptor (beta chain) stems from a study of T-cell reconstitution after alpha-beta-depleted transplantation in children (dated by TCRdb to about 2016). Regarding the study in general: Using TCR repertoire profiling, the study followed T-cell immune reconstitution in a quantitative way in children after TCRalphabeta/CD19-depleted allogeneic hematopoietic cell transplantation.

Receptor amplification or capture employed PCR. Sequencing took place on an Illumina HiSeq 2500. TCR libraries were prepared with molecular barcoding, using unique molecular identifiers to normalize TCRbeta repertoire quantification. Clones were called with MiXCR by TCRdb after fastp trimmed the public reads at Q25, and only in-frame beta chains were retained. When rows share a CDR3 protein, they turn into one entry using the most common DNA and genes. In this sample the table shows roughly 400,000 distinct CDR3 sequences, roughly 21% of which occur a single time. The ten most abundant clones make up around 4% of the sample. As regards this clonotype: Its cognate antigen has yet to be identified. It has no much larger one-base neighbor in the sample; base qualities were not kept.

CDR1 is given as LGHNA and CDR2 as YSLEER, both from the germline V gene. The CDR3 starts with the cysteine, ends with the phenylalanine, and has 17 residues. The DNA shown is the 51-base CDR3, in frame from base 1. V loses 4 bases at its end and J loses 5 bases; junction bases beyond the gene matches: 6. The TCR originated in a human donor who donated a stem cell graft to a child with acute myeloid leukemia. The V and J segments used are TRBV4-3 and TRBJ2-3; 16 central bases correspond to TRBD2. Material: PBMCs from the stem cell graft donor, obtained from the stem cell graft. The bases read TGCGCCAGCAGCCCGGGACTAGCGGGAGGGCCGGTAGATACGCAGTATTTT. Translated, it gives CASSPGLAGGPVDTQYF.